This is a list of T cell receptor beta chains from one sample in a study of post-analysis software for immune sequencing data. TCRdb re-called the PCR reads through MiXCR, storing one row per CDR3 protein. This table has 800,000 to 950,000 distinct CDR3 sequences, approximately 53% appearing once. The sequencing input was blood. All receptors come from a girl aged 5-17 years with multiple sclerosis. Each CDR3 is given with its conserved first and last residue. The order of the fields is J gene, D gene, V gene, clone size, CDR3 length, CDR3 DNA, CDR3 protein. D genes are given only for firm matches. Clone size appears in some rows only: once, few, many, or a class for an expanded clone.

j_call: TRBJ2-1; d_call: NA; v_call: TRBV20-1; clone_size: few; cdr3_length: 13; cdr3_nt: TGCAGTGCTACAGGGGGGTCCTACAATGAGCAGTTCTTC; cdr3_aa: CSATGGSYNEQFF
j_call: TRBJ2-7; d_call: NA; v_call: TRBV20-1; clone_size: many; cdr3_length: 12; cdr3_nt: TGCAGTGCTAGATCTGGACAGAACCATCAGTACTTC; cdr3_aa: CSARSGQNHQYF
j_call: TRBJ1-2; d_call: NA; v_call: TRBV2; clone_size: NA; cdr3_length: 15; cdr3_nt: TGTGCCAGCAGTGAAAACAGGCAAACTAACTATGGCTACACCTTC; cdr3_aa: CASSENRQTNYGYTF
j_call: TRBJ2-1; d_call: TRBD2; v_call: TRBV7-3; clone_size: NA; cdr3_length: 18; cdr3_nt: TGTGCCAGCAGCTTAACTCCACAACTAGCGGGGTCCTACAATGAGCAGTTCTTC; cdr3_aa: CASSLTPQLAGSYNEQFF
j_call: TRBJ2-7; d_call: NA; v_call: TRBV15; clone_size: few; cdr3_length: 15; cdr3_nt: TGTGCCACCAGCAGGGCTACCACGGGACGCGACGAGCAGTACTTC; cdr3_aa: CATSRATTGRDEQYF
j_call: TRBJ2-5; d_call: NA; v_call: TRBV20-1; clone_size: few; cdr3_length: 13; cdr3_nt: TGCAGTGCCAGCCGGACGGGAAAAGAGACCCAGTACTTC; cdr3_aa: CSASRTGKETQYF
j_call: TRBJ2-3; d_call: TRBD2; v_call: TRBV5-1; clone_size: few; cdr3_length: 15; cdr3_nt: TGCGCCAGCAGCTTGGCTAGCGGGGTGGAAGATACGCAGTATTTT; cdr3_aa: CASSLASGVEDTQYF
j_call: TRBJ2-7; d_call: NA; v_call: TRBV27; clone_size: NA; cdr3_length: 15; cdr3_nt: TGTGCCAGCAGTGAGGGGCCAGGGGTCCCCTACGAGCAGTACTTC; cdr3_aa: CASSEGPGVPYEQYF
j_call: TRBJ2-1; d_call: TRBD2; v_call: TRBV3-1; clone_size: few; cdr3_length: 16; cdr3_nt: TGTGCCAGCAGCCTCCCGGGACTAGCGCCTCACAATGAGCAGTTCTTC; cdr3_aa: CASSLPGLAPHNEQFF
j_call: TRBJ2-7; d_call: NA; v_call: TRBV2; clone_size: NA; cdr3_length: 16; cdr3_nt: TGTGCCAGCAGTGTCCCCAGCGACGGCAGCTCCTACGAGCAGTACTTC; cdr3_aa: CASSVPSDGSSYEQYF
j_call: TRBJ2-3; d_call: TRBD2; v_call: TRBV11-1; clone_size: NA; cdr3_length: 15; cdr3_nt: TGTGCCAGCAGCTTACTAGCGGGAGATGTGTATACGCAGTATTTT; cdr3_aa: CASSLLAGDVYTQYF
j_call: TRBJ2-5; d_call: TRBD2; v_call: TRBV3-1; clone_size: few; cdr3_length: 15; cdr3_nt: TGTGCCAGCAGCGAAACTAGCGGGAACAGAGAGACCCAGTACTTC; cdr3_aa: CASSETSGNRETQYF
j_call: TRBJ2-5; d_call: TRBD2; v_call: TRBV5-1; clone_size: few; cdr3_length: 15; cdr3_nt: TGCGCCAGCAGCGGGGGACTAGCGGACCAAGAGACCCAGTACTTC; cdr3_aa: CASSGGLADQETQYF
j_call: TRBJ2-4; d_call: TRBD2; v_call: TRBV5-1; clone_size: NA; cdr3_length: 12; cdr3_nt: TGCGCCAGCAGCTTTTCAGGGAGGGACCAGTACTTC; cdr3_aa: CASSFSGRDQYF
j_call: TRBJ2-1; d_call: NA; v_call: TRBV20-1; clone_size: NA; cdr3_length: 16; cdr3_nt: TGCAGTGCTAGAGACGGGACAAAAGTTACATACAATGAGCAGTTCTTC; cdr3_aa: CSARDGTKVTYNEQFF
j_call: TRBJ1-2; d_call: TRBD1; v_call: TRBV5-1; clone_size: NA; cdr3_length: 15; cdr3_nt: TGCGCCAGCAGCGGATACATTAACAGGGGAGATGGCTGCACCTTC; cdr3_aa: CASSGYINRGDGCTF
j_call: TRBJ1-5; d_call: TRBD1; v_call: TRBV28; clone_size: NA; cdr3_length: 15; cdr3_nt: TGTGCCAGCAGCTGGGGACAGGGGGGAAATCAGCCCCAGCATTTT; cdr3_aa: CASSWGQGGNQPQHF
j_call: TRBJ2-7; d_call: NA; v_call: TRBV7-9; clone_size: few; cdr3_length: 14; cdr3_nt: TGTGCCAGCAGCCCCCCAGGACAGCTCTACGAGCAGTACTTC; cdr3_aa: CASSPPGQLYEQYF
j_call: TRBJ1-2; d_call: NA; v_call: TRBV29-1; clone_size: NA; cdr3_length: 13; cdr3_nt: TGCAGCGTTCGCCAGGGGCCTAACTATGGCTACACCTTC; cdr3_aa: CSVRQGPNYGYTF
j_call: TRBJ2-7; d_call: NA; v_call: TRBV28; clone_size: NA; cdr3_length: 15; cdr3_nt: TGTGCCAGCACCGGAGGGACAGCTCCCTCCTACGAGCAGTACTTC; cdr3_aa: CASTGGTAPSYEQYF
j_call: TRBJ2-7; d_call: TRBD2; v_call: TRBV9; clone_size: NA; cdr3_length: 16; cdr3_nt: TGTGCCAGCAGCGTAGCAGGGAGCGGGGAAGTCTACGAGCAGTACTTC; cdr3_aa: CASSVAGSGEVYEQYF
j_call: TRBJ2-3; d_call: NA; v_call: TRBV4-1; clone_size: NA; cdr3_length: 15; cdr3_nt: TGCGCCAGCAGCCAAGATGAGGGTTACACAGATACGCAGTATTTT; cdr3_aa: CASSQDEGYTDTQYF
j_call: TRBJ2-1; d_call: NA; v_call: TRBV7-3; clone_size: NA; cdr3_length: 16; cdr3_nt: TGTGCCAGCAGCTTAATGGCGGGGAGCTCCTACAATGAGCAGTTCTTC; cdr3_aa: CASSLMAGSSYNEQFF
j_call: TRBJ2-7; d_call: NA; v_call: TRBV12-5; clone_size: few; cdr3_length: 13; cdr3_nt: TGTGCTAGTGGTTTGGCCGTCTCCTACGAGCAGTACTTC; cdr3_aa: CASGLAVSYEQYF
j_call: TRBJ2-7; d_call: NA; v_call: TRBV5-1; clone_size: NA; cdr3_length: 15; cdr3_nt: TGCGCCAGCAGCCTCCGGGGACTCGTGTCCTACGAGCAGTACTTC; cdr3_aa: CASSLRGLVSYEQYF
j_call: TRBJ1-5; d_call: NA; v_call: TRBV20-1; clone_size: NA; cdr3_length: 15; cdr3_nt: TGCAGTGCTAGAGATTCTAGGGCAGCTTATCAGCCCCAGCATTTT; cdr3_aa: CSARDSRAAYQPQHF
j_call: TRBJ2-1; d_call: TRBD1; v_call: TRBV20-1; clone_size: NA; cdr3_length: 17; cdr3_nt: TGCAGTGCTAGAACCCCTCCGGGGACAGGGAACTTCAATGAGCAGTTCTTC; cdr3_aa: CSARTPPGTGNFNEQFF
j_call: TRBJ1-5; d_call: NA; v_call: TRBV28; clone_size: NA; cdr3_length: 17; cdr3_nt: TGTGCCAGCACGGGAGAGAAGCAGGGCTTGCGCAATCAGCCCCAGCATTTT; cdr3_aa: CASTGEKQGLRNQPQHF
j_call: TRBJ1-2; d_call: TRBD1; v_call: TRBV7-9; clone_size: NA; cdr3_length: 13; cdr3_nt: TGTGCCAGCAGCAAGGGACAGGCGTATGGCTACACCTTC; cdr3_aa: CASSKGQAYGYTF
j_call: TRBJ2-5; d_call: NA; v_call: TRBV29-1; clone_size: few; cdr3_length: 10; cdr3_nt: TGCAGCGTTGAACAGGGGACCCAGTACTTC; cdr3_aa: CSVEQGTQYF
j_call: TRBJ2-7; d_call: NA; v_call: TRBV29-1; clone_size: NA; cdr3_length: 13; cdr3_nt: TGCAGCGTTGAAGCCGGGATCGGGTACGAGCAGTACTTC; cdr3_aa: CSVEAGIGYEQYF
j_call: TRBJ1-2; d_call: NA; v_call: TRBV29-1; clone_size: NA; cdr3_length: 12; cdr3_nt: TGCAGCACTTACCTTACAGTCGGTGGCTACACCTTC; cdr3_aa: CSTYLTVGGYTF
j_call: TRBJ2-7; d_call: TRBD1; v_call: TRBV10-3; clone_size: NA; cdr3_length: 12; cdr3_nt: TGTGCCATCCTGACAGGGGGGTACGAGCAGTACTTC; cdr3_aa: CAILTGGYEQYF
j_call: TRBJ2-1; d_call: TRBD2; v_call: TRBV18; clone_size: NA; cdr3_length: 15; cdr3_nt: TGTGCCAGCTCACCACAAGGACTAGCGGGCAATGAGCAGTTCTTC; cdr3_aa: CASSPQGLAGNEQFF
j_call: TRBJ1-2; d_call: TRBD1; v_call: TRBV7-2; clone_size: NA; cdr3_length: 17; cdr3_nt: TGTGCCAGCAGCTTGAGAGGCCCCGGACAGGGGGACTATGGCTACACCTTC; cdr3_aa: CASSLRGPGQGDYGYTF
j_call: TRBJ2-7; d_call: TRBD2; v_call: TRBV9; clone_size: NA; cdr3_length: 16; cdr3_nt: TGTGCCAGCAGCGCGGGACTAGCGGGAGGATCCTACGAGCAGTACTTC; cdr3_aa: CASSAGLAGGSYEQYF
j_call: TRBJ2-3; d_call: NA; v_call: TRBV20-1; clone_size: NA; cdr3_length: 14; cdr3_nt: TGCAGCCCCACGGACAAGCGTCACACAGATACGCAGTATTTT; cdr3_aa: CSPTDKRHTDTQYF
j_call: TRBJ2-1; d_call: NA; v_call: TRBV30; clone_size: NA; cdr3_length: 14; cdr3_nt: TGTGCCTGGAATACCTATCAGGGGTCCAATGAGCAGTTCTTC; cdr3_aa: CAWNTYQGSNEQFF
j_call: TRBJ2-3; d_call: TRBD2; v_call: TRBV7-2; clone_size: few; cdr3_length: 15; cdr3_nt: TGTGCCAGCAGATCGAGACTAGCGGGTACAGATACGCAGTATTTT; cdr3_aa: CASRSRLAGTDTQYF
j_call: TRBJ2-1; d_call: TRBD2; v_call: TRBV6-6; clone_size: few; cdr3_length: 16; cdr3_nt: TGTGCCAGCAGTCGGACTAGCGGGAGGCCAGGGGATGAGCAGTTCTTC; cdr3_aa: CASSRTSGRPGDEQFF
j_call: TRBJ1-1; d_call: NA; v_call: TRBV2; clone_size: NA; cdr3_length: 15; cdr3_nt: TGTGCCAGCAGTGAAGGGGGTTATACGAACACTGAAGCTTTCTTT; cdr3_aa: CASSEGGYTNTEAFF